Listed below are T cell receptor beta chains from one sample, sequenced in a study of blood T cells in healthy people across ages. TCRdb called the 5' RACE reads again in MiXCR, with one record for every CDR3 protein. The sample yields 540,000 or so distinct CDR3 sequences, less than 25% seen once. The data also belong to a second study, concerning T cells of mothers and their children.

Sequencing was done on a sample of blood. The receptors shown here come from a boy aged 10-17 years in good health. CDR3s include the opening cysteine and the closing phenylalanine or tryptophan. The order of the fields is J gene, clone size, CDR3 length, D gene, V gene, CDR3 DNA, CDR3 protein. The D gene is left open where the match is weak. Size tells how often a clone was seen (once, few, many) or the class of an expanded clone, and some rows leave it out.

J: TRBJ2-7; size: .; length: 14; D: TRBD2; V: TRBV4-3; DNA: TGCGCCAGCAGTCTTTGGACTAGCGGGACCGAGCAGTACTTC; CDR3: CASSLWTSGTEQYF
J: TRBJ1-1; size: few; length: 15; D: .; V: TRBV9; DNA: TGTGCCAGCAGCGTAGACCCAGGGGCGGACACTGAAGCTTTCTTT; CDR3: CASSVDPGADTEAFF
J: TRBJ2-5; size: .; length: 13; D: .; V: TRBV12-3/TRBV12-4; DNA: TGTGCCAGCAGTTTCGTGGAACTAGAGACCCAATACTTC; CDR3: CASSFVELETQYF
J: TRBJ2-7; size: .; length: 13; D: .; V: TRBV25-1; DNA: TGTGCCAGCAGTGAGGGGGCTCGGTACGAGCAGTACTTC; CDR3: CASSEGARYEQYF
J: TRBJ2-3; size: .; length: 15; D: TRBD2; V: TRBV5-1; DNA: TGCGCCAGCAGCATTACCGGGACTACTCTGGATACGCAGTATTTT; CDR3: CASSITGTTLDTQYF
J: TRBJ2-1; size: .; length: 16; D: TRBD2; V: TRBV2; DNA: TGTGCCAGCAGTAAACTCGGGGGGGCCGGGCTCAATGAGCAGTTCTTC; CDR3: CASSKLGGAGLNEQFF
J: TRBJ1-4; size: few; length: 12; D: .; V: TRBV29-1; DNA: TGCAGCGTTGGTGGGACCCTTGAAAAACTGTTTTTT; CDR3: CSVGGTLEKLFF
J: TRBJ2-1; size: .; length: 17; D: TRBD1; V: TRBV25-1; DNA: TGTGCCAGCAGTGGAAAGGGACAGGGTGGGTATTACAATGAGCAGTTCTTC; CDR3: CASSGKGQGGYYNEQFF
J: TRBJ2-7; size: .; length: 15; D: TRBD2; V: TRBV20-1; DNA: TGCAGTGCTCTAACTAGCGGGGGGGCGGGATACGAGCAGTACTTC; CDR3: CSALTSGGAGYEQYF
J: TRBJ2-1; size: few; length: 16; D: .; V: TRBV10-2; DNA: TGCGCCAGCAGCGCGGATACTCCGAGTGGGGGCGTAAAGCAGTTCTTC; CDR3: CASSADTPSGGVKQFF
J: TRBJ2-1; size: few; length: 16; D: TRBD2; V: TRBV3-1; DNA: TGTGCCAGCAGCCCCGATCGGGGACTAGTTAGCAATGAGCAGTTCTTC; CDR3: CASSPDRGLVSNEQFF
J: TRBJ2-5; size: few; length: 15; D: .; V: TRBV4-1; DNA: TGCGCCAGCAGCCAAGGGAACCAGGGAAGAGAGACCCAGTACTTC; CDR3: CASSQGNQGRETQYF
J: TRBJ2-5; size: once; length: 17; D: TRBD2; V: TRBV7-2; DNA: TGTGCCAGCAGCTTAGCGGGAGGGACGAGCTCTAAAGAGACCCAGTACTTC; CDR3: CASSLAGGTSSKETQYF
J: TRBJ2-1; size: .; length: 14; D: .; V: TRBV29-1; DNA: TGCAGCCCACTGGGCGAGCTAGCTTGCCATGAGCAGTTCTTC; CDR3: CSPLGELACHEQFF
J: TRBJ2-5; size: .; length: 13; D: .; V: TRBV15; DNA: TGTGCCACCAGCTCCTACCTCACCGAGACCCAGTACTTC; CDR3: CATSSYLTETQYF
J: TRBJ2-5; size: few; length: 15; D: TRBD1; V: TRBV14; DNA: TGTGCCAGCAGCCAAGAGTTCAGGGGGCAAGAGACCCAGTACTTC; CDR3: CASSQEFRGQETQYF
J: TRBJ2-7; size: few; length: 11; D: .; V: TRBV20-1; DNA: TGCAGTGCTAGACAGCTATACGAGCAGTACTTC; CDR3: CSARQLYEQYF
J: TRBJ2-5; size: once; length: 13; D: TRBD1; V: TRBV7-3; DNA: TGTGCCAGCAGCTGGGACAGGGCAGAGACCCAGTACTTC; CDR3: CASSWDRAETQYF
J: TRBJ2-1; size: many; length: 15; D: .; V: TRBV14; DNA: TGTGCCAGCAGCCAAGTACGGCCCGTTAAGGATGAGCAGTTCTTC; CDR3: CASSQVRPVKDEQFF
J: TRBJ2-5; size: few; length: 18; D: .; V: TRBV6-2/TRBV6-3; DNA: TGTGCCAGCAGTTTCCCCCTGAGCGAAGGGGCGAGTCGAGAGACCCAGTACTTC; CDR3: CASSFPLSEGASRETQYF
J: TRBJ2-2; size: .; length: 17; D: TRBD1; V: TRBV7-3; DNA: TGTGCCAGCAGCGTAACCAGGACAGGGACGAACACCGGGGAGCTGTTTTTT; CDR3: CASSVTRTGTNTGELFF
J: TRBJ1-5; size: .; length: 13; D: .; V: TRBV24-1; DNA: TGTGCCACCAGTGACAGGGGCAATCAGCCCCAGCATTTT; CDR3: CATSDRGNQPQHF
J: TRBJ2-5; size: .; length: 15; D: TRBD2; V: TRBV28; DNA: TGTGCCAGCAGCATCATAGCGGGAGGGGGCGAGACCCAGTACTTC; CDR3: CASSIIAGGGETQYF
J: TRBJ2-7; size: .; length: 14; D: TRBD2; V: TRBV29-1; DNA: TGCAGCTCTGCGGCTAGCGGGAGTTCCTACGAGCAGTACTTC; CDR3: CSSAASGSSYEQYF
J: TRBJ2-5; size: many; length: 15; D: .; V: TRBV7-2; DNA: TGTGCCAGCAGCTTAGATCGACTATCCGCCGAGACCCAGTACTTC; CDR3: CASSLDRLSAETQYF
J: TRBJ1-3; size: few; length: 15; D: .; V: TRBV4-3; DNA: TGCGCCAGCAGCCCCCGAACGGGTCTTGGAAACACCATATATTTT; CDR3: CASSPRTGLGNTIYF
J: TRBJ2-7; size: medium-sized; length: 11; D: TRBD1; V: TRBV29-1; DNA: TGCAGCGTCGGACAGGGGGACGAGCAGTACTTC; CDR3: CSVGQGDEQYF
J: TRBJ2-7; size: few; length: 16; D: TRBD2; V: TRBV3-1; DNA: TGTGCCAGCAGCCAAGGACGTATGGCGGGAGTGTACGAGCAGTACTTC; CDR3: CASSQGRMAGVYEQYF
J: TRBJ2-7; size: .; length: 15; D: TRBD2; V: TRBV5-4; DNA: TGTGCCAGCAGCTCCCCCGGGACTAGCGGGATTGAGCAGTACTTC; CDR3: CASSSPGTSGIEQYF
J: TRBJ2-7; size: once; length: 15; D: TRBD1; V: TRBV28; DNA: TGTGCCAGCAGTAGACCCGGGACAGGAGCCTACGAGCAGTACTTC; CDR3: CASSRPGTGAYEQYF
J: TRBJ1-1; size: .; length: 16; D: TRBD1; V: TRBV9; DNA: TGTGCCAGCAGCCCAGGACAGGGGGTATTGAACACTGAAGCTTTCTTT; CDR3: CASSPGQGVLNTEAFF
J: TRBJ2-7; size: few; length: 13; D: .; V: TRBV7-9; DNA: TGTGCCAGCAGCGCCGGGACACTCTACGAGCAGTACTTC; CDR3: CASSAGTLYEQYF
J: TRBJ2-7; size: few; length: 16; D: TRBD2; V: TRBV5-1; DNA: TGCGCCAGCAGCTTGTATCCAGCGGGGGATACAAAAGAGCAGTACTTC; CDR3: CASSLYPAGDTKEQYF
J: TRBJ2-7; size: .; length: 13; D: TRBD2; V: TRBV28; DNA: TGTGCCAGCAGATTTGGACTAGAGAACGAGCAGTACTTC; CDR3: CASRFGLENEQYF
J: TRBJ2-3; size: .; length: 17; D: TRBD2; V: TRBV20-1; DNA: TGCAGTGCCGAGGGACTAGCGGGAGGGCCGCTCGCAGATACGCAGTATTTT; CDR3: CSAEGLAGGPLADTQYF
J: TRBJ1-6; size: .; length: 13; D: .; V: TRBV25-1; DNA: TGTGCCAGCAGTCCGGGACGCCCTTCACCCCTCCACTTT; CDR3: CASSPGRPSPLHF
J: TRBJ1-1; size: .; length: 18; D: .; V: TRBV18; DNA: TGTGCCAGCTCACCAGGTGAGGGACGGAGCGAGAGGGGCACTGAAGCTTTCTTT; CDR3: CASSPGEGRSERGTEAFF
J: TRBJ1-2; size: .; length: 14; D: .; V: TRBV7-2; DNA: TGTGCCAGCAGCTTATACAGGGTCGGCTATGGCTACACCTTC; CDR3: CASSLYRVGYGYTF
J: TRBJ2-1; size: few; length: 16; D: TRBD2; V: TRBV6-2/TRBV6-3; DNA: TGTGCCAGCAGTCCCCGACTAGCGGGAGGGCCCGATGAGCAGTTCTTC; CDR3: CASSPRLAGGPDEQFF
J: TRBJ2-1; size: few; length: 18; D: .; V: TRBV11-2; DNA: TGTGCCAGCAGCTCCCTCAATCCGTTGCGGGTGTCCTACAATGAGCAGTTCTTC; CDR3: CASSSLNPLRVSYNEQFF
J: TRBJ1-6; size: few; length: 15; D: TRBD1; V: TRBV28; DNA: TGTGCCAGCAGTTTACTTCAGGGGGCGAGGTCACCCCTCCACTTT; CDR3: CASSLLQGARSPLHF
J: TRBJ2-3; size: few; length: 18; D: .; V: TRBV5-1; DNA: TGCGCCAGCAGCGTGACGGGTTTCATGGGGACTAGCACAGATACGCAGTATTTT; CDR3: CASSVTGFMGTSTDTQYF
J: TRBJ1-6; size: few; length: 15; D: TRBD1; V: TRBV7-2; DNA: TGTGCCAGCAGCTCTGGACAGGATCATAATTCACCCCTCCACTTT; CDR3: CASSSGQDHNSPLHF
J: TRBJ2-7; size: .; length: 11; D: .; V: TRBV7-4; DNA: TGTGCCAGCAGCTGCCAAGGGGAGCAGTACTTC; CDR3: CASSCQGEQYF
J: TRBJ2-3; size: few; length: 17; D: TRBD2; V: TRBV27; DNA: TGTGCCAGCAGTTTGGCTAGCGGGATGGTACGGACAGATACGCAGTATTTT; CDR3: CASSLASGMVRTDTQYF
J: TRBJ2-1; size: .; length: 14; D: TRBD2; V: TRBV12-5; DNA: TGTGCTAGTGGTTCTCGGGGAGGGCACAATGAGCAGTTCTTC; CDR3: CASGSRGGHNEQFF
J: TRBJ2-2; size: .; length: 13; D: .; V: TRBV27; DNA: TGTGCCAGCAGTTTTCGGTGGGCCGGGGAGCTGTTTTTT; CDR3: CASSFRWAGELFF
J: TRBJ1-5; size: few; length: 15; D: TRBD1; V: TRBV5-1; DNA: TGCGCCAGCAGCTTGGACGGGACAGGAGGCCAGCCCCAGCATTTT; CDR3: CASSLDGTGGQPQHF
J: TRBJ2-5; size: .; length: 17; D: TRBD2; V: TRBV2; DNA: TGTGCCAGCAGTTCCGGGACTAGCGGGAGGAAGCAAGAGACCCAGTACTTC; CDR3: CASSSGTSGRKQETQYF
J: TRBJ2-3; size: .; length: 15; D: .; V: TRBV5-1; DNA: TGCGCCAGCAGCTTGGCAAGTGCCGCCACAGATACGCAGTATTTT; CDR3: CASSLASAATDTQYF
J: TRBJ2-3; size: few; length: 14; D: .; V: TRBV7-2; DNA: TGTGCCAGCAGCTTAGTAAGCTTCGCAGATACGCAGTATTTT; CDR3: CASSLVSFADTQYF
J: TRBJ2-7; size: .; length: 15; D: .; V: TRBV7-3; DNA: TGTGCCAGCAGCTTAAACGGGAGATATGGGTACGAGCAGTACTTC; CDR3: CASSLNGRYGYEQYF
J: TRBJ1-2; size: .; length: 14; D: .; V: TRBV27; DNA: TGTGCCAGCAGGCCGGGACTTCTACACTATGGCTACACCTTC; CDR3: CASRPGLLHYGYTF
J: TRBJ2-1; size: .; length: 15; D: .; V: TRBV7-2; DNA: TGTGCCAGCAGCTTATTAGGGTCCGGCTACAATGAGCAGTTCTTC; CDR3: CASSLLGSGYNEQFF
J: TRBJ1-1; size: few; length: 13; D: .; V: TRBV7-9; DNA: TGTGCCAGCAGCTTAGACGGAGGGGGGAGAGCTTTCTTT; CDR3: CASSLDGGGRAFF
J: TRBJ2-7; size: few; length: 14; D: .; V: TRBV27; DNA: TGTGCCAGCGGCCTCTCGGCTAGCTCCTACGAGCAGTACTTC; CDR3: CASGLSASSYEQYF
J: TRBJ1-6; size: .; length: 17; D: TRBD1; V: TRBV2; DNA: TGTGCCAGCAGTGGCCAGACAGGGGAGGTTTTTAATTCACCCCTCCACTTT; CDR3: CASSGQTGEVFNSPLHF